What follows are 11 T cell receptor beta chains derived from one specimen sequenced in a study of blood T cell repertoires in COVID-19. Clones were read by immunoSEQ multiplex PCR, and TCRdb kept only the in-frame ones, dropping some. The sample lists roughly 150,000 clones, approximately 82% occurring once. Sequencing input: peripheral blood. These receptors all stem from a human donor with acute or convalescent COVID-19. The donor label of this sample is uncertain.

The chain recombines TRBV6-5 with TRBJ2-1, with 11 bases lining up with TRBD2. The junction had 2 bases not matched to a gene; V was cut back by 0 bases and J by 7 bases. This CDR3 is 15 amino acids long. CDR1 MNHEY and CDR2 SVGAGI come from the germline V gene. CDR3 sequence reads: CASSYSLAGGNEQFF. The CDR3 DNA reads TGTGCCAGCAGTTACTCGTTAGCGGGGGGGAATGAGCAGTTCTTC.

The rearrangement uses TRBV19 and TRBJ1-1; 7 bases agree with TRBD1. Germline V gene sequence: CDR1 LNHDA, CDR2 SQIVND (reference sequence). The CDR3 length is 14 residues. With V trimmed by 3 bases and J by 2 bases, 3 bases remained unmatched. In DNA form, the CDR3 reads TGTGCCAGTAGTATGCGACAGGGTAACACTGAAGCTTTCTTT. Its translation: CASSMRQGNTEAFF.

This clone was found once. This chain uses TRBV7-6 with TRBJ2-6, with 9 bases matching TRBD1. With V trimmed by 4 bases and J by 0 bases, 4 bases remained unmatched. Germline loops: CDR1 SGHVS, CDR2 FNYEAQ. This CDR3 has 17 amino acids. CDR3 coding DNA: TGTGCCAGCAGCTCGGGACAGGGTTCCTCTGGGGCCAACGTCCTGACTTTC. Its translation: CASSSGQGSSGANVLTF.

This clone appeared a single time. The chain recombines TRBV6-5 with TRBJ2-2; the match to TRBD2 covers 7 bases. The germline V gene has CDR1 MNHEY and CDR2 SVGAGI. The CDR3 is 15 residues long. Losses at the gene ends were 8 bases for V and 3 bases for J; bases not matched to a gene: 9. CDR3 sequence: CASRGRGEDTGELFF. CDR3 bases: TGTGCCAGCCGCGGTCGGGGGGAGGACACCGGGGAGCTGTTTTTT.

CDR3 sequence (DNA): TGTGCCAGCAGTCCCGCCTTTAGAGGATCTCATAGCAATCAGCCCCAGCATTTT. Amino acid sequence: CASSPAFRGSHSNQPQHF. The gene calls are TRBV6-6 and TRBJ1-5; D ambiguous. The germline V gene has CDR1 MNHNY and CDR2 SVGAGI (reference sequence). The CDR3 contains 18 residues. Trimming removed 5 bases at V and 0 bases at J, with 20 bases between.

V is TRBV5-1 and J is TRBJ1-3; 9 nucleotides line up with TRBD1. V lost 4 bases, J lost 1 base, and 9 bases stayed unmatched. Germline V gene data show CDR1 as SGHRS and CDR2 as YFSETQ. The CDR3 has 17 amino acids. In DNA form, the CDR3 reads TGCGCCAGCAGCCTGACAGGGGGACCCCGTTCTGGAAACACCATATATTTT. Translation gives CASSLTGGPRSGNTIYF.

The rearrangement uses TRBV10-2 and TRBJ1-6, with TRBD1 identical over 10 bases. CDR1 is WSHSY and CDR2 is SAAADI in the germline V gene. This CDR3 contains 15 residues. The V segment lost 6 bases and the J segment 10 bases; nucleotides outside the gene matches: 9. In DNA, the CDR3 is TGCGCCAGCAGGTCGACAGGGGGCGTGAGGTCACCCCTCCACTTT. Translated, it gives CASRSTGGVRSPLHF.

V is TRBV7-2 and J is TRBJ2-1, with 8 nucleotides matching TRBD2. The CDR3 has 13 residues. The germline gives CDR1 SGHTA, CDR2 FQGNSA. The trim removed 7 bases at V and 5 bases at J, leaving 4 bases unmatched. The CDR3 is CASKRGGDNEQFF. The DNA for the CDR3 is TGTGCCAGCAAACGGGGGGGGGACAATGAGCAGTTCTTC.

The V call is TRBV5-4, the J call TRBJ2-2, with 9 bases fitting TRBD1. This CDR3 comprises 14 residues. CDR1 SGHNT and CDR2 YYREEE come from the germline V gene (reference sequence). This chain's CDR3 is CVGQGSGNTGELFF. In DNA, the CDR3 is TGTGTTGGACAGGGGTCGGGCAACACCGGGGAGCTGTTTTTT.

The chain recombines TRBV11-2 with TRBJ1-2, with 7 positions matching TRBD1. The J segment lost 10 bases and the V segment lost 5 bases, leaving 16 bases of the junction unmatched. The CDR3 sequence is 15 residues long. CDR1 and CDR2 (germline): SGHAT, FQNNGV. The CDR3 reads CASSPRPGTVSDYTF. DNA of the CDR3: TGTGCCAGCAGCCCGCGTCCCGGGACAGTTTCGGACTACACCTTC.

This clone showed up many times. The V call is TRBV30, the J call TRBJ1-6, with TRBD1 identical over 7 bases. Germline CDR1 is GTSNPN and CDR2 is SVGIG (reference sequence). V was clipped by 3 bases and J by 10 bases; unmatched bases: 21. The CDR3 is 18 residues long. This chain's CDR3 is CAWSRPPSGGGGRSPLHF. DNA of the CDR3: TGTGCCTGGAGCCGACCCCCGTCAGGGGGAGGAGGGCGATCACCCCTCCACTTT.